This TCR beta chain emerged from a study of T cell responses to AZD1222 COVID-19 vaccine. In the case of this clone: Antigen unknown.

V gave up 2 bases and J gave up 1 base; unmatched junction bases: 5. The CDR3 runs to 16 residues. Germline V gene data show CDR1 as SGHDT and CDR2 as YYEEEE. Repertoires were generated with immunoSEQ multiplex PCR, while TCRdb's copy carries only in-frame clones and drops some. The repertoire holds tens of thousands of clones, with over 75% as singletons. Study findings and constraints: Just six AZD1222 recipients were seropositive at baseline. In all cases, repertoires were sampled only after the peak T cell response. Among spike-specific TCRs, nearly half reportedly target unmutated variant regions.

Sequenced here: peripheral blood, sampled 28 days after the second AZD1222 dose. The genes are TRBV5-6 and TRBJ2-4; 8 nucleotides agree with TRBD1. The TCR originated in an adult who received the AZD1222 COVID-19 vaccine. Here the CDR3 DNA reads TGTGCCAGCAGCTTCGACAGGGGTTCGGCCAAAAACATTCAGTACTTC. Translated: CASSFDRGSAKNIQYF.